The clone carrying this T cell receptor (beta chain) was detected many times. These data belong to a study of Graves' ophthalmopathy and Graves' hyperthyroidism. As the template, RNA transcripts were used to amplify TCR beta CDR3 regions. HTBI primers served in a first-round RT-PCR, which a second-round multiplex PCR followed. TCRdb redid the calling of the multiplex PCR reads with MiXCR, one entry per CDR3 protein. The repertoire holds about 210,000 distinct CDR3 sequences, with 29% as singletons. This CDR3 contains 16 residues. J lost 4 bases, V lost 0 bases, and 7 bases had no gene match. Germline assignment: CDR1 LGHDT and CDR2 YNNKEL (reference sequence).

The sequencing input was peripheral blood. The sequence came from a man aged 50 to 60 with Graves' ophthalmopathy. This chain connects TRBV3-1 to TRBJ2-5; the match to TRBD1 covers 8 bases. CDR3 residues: CASSQDRRGRRETQYF. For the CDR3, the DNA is TGTGCCAGCAGCCAAGATCGCAGGGGGCGCCGAGAGACCCAGTACTTC.